The clone carrying this T cell receptor (beta chain) was found many times. TCRdb reprocessed the multiplex PCR reads via MiXCR and lists one record per CDR3 protein. The sample has 100,000 or so distinct CDR3 sequences, roughly 20% seen once. This entry belongs to a study of breast tumors, draining lymph nodes, adjacent tissues. Samples came from axillary lymph nodes draining the breast cancer. V dropped 2 bases and J dropped 0; count of bases not matched to a gene: 4. CDR3 size: 16 residues. Germline lookup yields CDR1 MGHRA and CDR2 YSYEKL. The gene calls are TRBV4-1 and TRBJ2-1; 7 positions agree with TRBD1. The sequence derives from a female donor with breast cancer. Some clones in this sample may be carry-over from other donors' samples. The specimen sequenced was axillary lymph node tissue. The CDR3 DNA follows: TGCGCCAGCAGCCAACAGGGGGATCTCTCCTACAATGAGCAGTTCTTC. It specifies CASSQQGDLSYNEQFF.